This is a list of T cell receptor beta chains from one sample in a study of T cells in tuberculosis. The repertoire was sequenced with immunoSEQ multiplex PCR; TCRdb's copy has only in-frame clones and lacks some. This sample has more than 30,000 clones, with more than 75% found just once. The source material was PBMCs, sampled at tuberculosis diagnosis. These receptors were obtained from an adult with tuberculosis. The CDR3 runs from the conserved cysteine through the conserved F or W. The D gene is left open where the match is weak. Size is stated for part of the rows, as once, few or many counts, or as a class when the clone is expanded.

-,TRBJ2-7,TRBV30,-,TGTGCCTGGAGTGTATACCCCAGCGAGCAGTACTTC,CAWSVYPSEQYF
TRBD2,TRBJ2-1,TRBV5-8,-,TGTGCCAGCAGCCAACTAGCGGGAGGGCCCTATGAGCAGTTCTTC,CASSQLAGGPYEQFF
-,TRBJ2-2,TRBV2,-,TGTGCCAGCAGGCCCAGAGGATTGAACACCGGGGAGCTGTTTTTT,CASRPRGLNTGELFF
TRBD2,TRBJ2-3,TRBV5-1,-,TGCGCCAGCAGCTTCTCTAGCGGGGGGGCCACAACGCAGTATTTT,CASSFSSGGATTQYF
-,TRBJ2-6,TRBV5-1,-,TGCGCCAGCAGCGCGACAGCTGGGGCCAACGTCCTGACTTTC,CASSATAGANVLTF
-,TRBJ1-5,TRBV9,-,TGTGCCAGCAGCGTAGCAGGGATTAGCAATCAGCCCCAGCATTTT,CASSVAGISNQPQHF
-,TRBJ2-5,TRBV29-1,-,TGCAGCGTTTCAGGGAATGGGGAGACCCAGTACTTC,CSVSGNGETQYF
-,TRBJ2-5,TRBV19,-,TGTGCCAGTAGTTGGGGACTTGAAGAGACCCAGTACTTC,CASSWGLEETQYF
-,TRBJ1-5,TRBV29-1,-,TGCAGCGCCGGCGCGGGGGATAGCAATCAGCCCCAGCATTTT,CSAGAGDSNQPQHF
-,TRBJ1-1,TRBV9,-,TGTGCCAGCAGCGTACTGGACAGGAACACTGAAGCTTTCTTT,CASSVLDRNTEAFF
TRBD2,TRBJ2-1,TRBV9,-,TGTGCCAGCAGCTTAACTAGCGGGAGAACCGATGAGCAGTTCTTC,CASSLTSGRTDEQFF
TRBD1,TRBJ1-2,TRBV13,-,TGTGCCAGCAGCCTGGGACAGAGGAACTATGGCTACACCTTC,CASSLGQRNYGYTF
TRBD2,TRBJ2-2,TRBV13,once,TGTGCCAGCAGCTTAGTGGCGGGAGGGCCCGGGGAGCTGTTTTTT,CASSLVAGGPGELFF
-,TRBJ2-2,TRBV15,-,TGTGCCACCAGCAGAGATAGGAACACCGGGGAGCTGTTTTTT,CATSRDRNTGELFF
TRBD2,TRBJ2-5,TRBV5-1,-,TGCGCCAGCAGCCGCGGGAGGGCGGAGGAGACCCAGTACTTC,CASSRGRAEETQYF
-,TRBJ1-1,TRBV11-2,-,TGTGCCAGCAGCCCCCTCGAGGGAGCTTTCTTT,CASSPLEGAFF
-,TRBJ2-3,TRBV14,-,TGTGCCAGCAGCCAAGAGGGGGCGATCGGCACGGATACGCAGTATTTT,CASSQEGAIGTDTQYF
-,TRBJ1-2,TRBV29-1,-,TGCAGCGTTGAAGGGACACCATATGGCTACACCTTC,CSVEGTPYGYTF
-,TRBJ2-5,TRBV15,-,TGTGCCACCAGCAGAGCCGGGACTCCTAAAGAGACCCAGTACTTC,CATSRAGTPKETQYF
-,TRBJ1-5,TRBV5-6,-,TGTGCCAGCAGCTTTAGCGGGGAATTGCGGCCCCAGCATTTT,CASSFSGELRPQHF
TRBD2,TRBJ2-7,TRBV2,-,TGTGCCAGCAGTAACCCCATAGCGGGGGGTTCGCCCTACGAGCAGTACTTC,CASSNPIAGGSPYEQYF
TRBD1,TRBJ1-1,TRBV14,-,TGTGCCAGCAGCCAATTACAGGGGGACCGTGAAGCTTTCTTT,CASSQLQGDREAFF
TRBD1,TRBJ2-7,TRBV28,-,TGTGCCAGCAACACTGGGACAGAAACCTACGAGCAGTACTTC,CASNTGTETYEQYF
-,TRBJ2-2,TRBV6-6,-,TGTGCCAGCAGACGCGAGGGAGGGGGAGGTTCCGGGGAGCTGTTTTTT,CASRREGGGGSGELFF
TRBD2,TRBJ2-5,TRBV9,-,TGTGCCAGCAGCGTAGCCGGAGCGGGAGGGTCGGAAGAGACCCAGTACTTC,CASSVAGAGGSEETQYF
TRBD1,TRBJ1-4,TRBV15,-,TGTGCCACCAGCATAACAGGGGGGGCGAAGGAAAAACTGTTTTTT,CATSITGGAKEKLFF
TRBD1,TRBJ1-6,TRBV30,-,TGTGCCTGGAGTCCGGACAGGGTTTCACCCCTCCACTTT,CAWSPDRVSPLHF
-,TRBJ2-1,TRBV6-5,-,TGTGCCAGCAGTTACTCCAGCTGGAGTACAAAAGAGCAGTTCTTC,CASSYSSWSTKEQFF
-,TRBJ1-1,TRBV28,-,TGTGCCGGTTTTCCGGCCGGGGGGCGTAGCACTGAAGCTTTCTTT,CAGFPAGGRSTEAFF
TRBD2,TRBJ2-7,TRBV27,few,TGTGCCAGCAGTTTAGTTAGCGGGGCCGCCTACGAGCAGTACTTC,CASSLVSGAAYEQYF
TRBD1,TRBJ1-1,TRBV6-9,-,TGTGCCGGAAAGGAGGACAGGGCGAAAACTGAAGCTTTCTTT,CAGKEDRAKTEAFF
-,TRBJ1-1,TRBV19,-,TGTGCCAGTAGTCAGGGCAGGATGAACACTGAAGCTTTCTTT,CASSQGRMNTEAFF
TRBD1,TRBJ1-3,TRBV6-1,-,TGTGCCAGCAGTGGATTGACAGGGGAATCGGGAAACACCATATATTTT,CASSGLTGESGNTIYF
TRBD1,TRBJ1-1,TRBV5-5,-,TGTGCCAGCAGCCTGGGACAGGGACATAGGACTGAAGCTTTCTTT,CASSLGQGHRTEAFF
-,TRBJ2-7,TRBV5-1,-,TGCGCCAGCAGCTTAGAGGATCCAAGTGTTAGCGAGCAGTACTTC,CASSLEDPSVSEQYF
-,TRBJ2-3,TRBV6-5,-,TGTGCCAGCAGCGTTGAGGTTTCTAGCACAGATACGCAGTATTTT,CASSVEVSSTDTQYF
TRBD1,TRBJ2-7,TRBV27,-,TGTGCCAGCAGTTTGGGACAGTCCTACGAGCAGTACTTC,CASSLGQSYEQYF
-,TRBJ2-1,TRBV5-4,-,TGTGCCAGCAGCTTGCCGGGGATTGGCCACAATGAGCAGTTCTTC,CASSLPGIGHNEQFF
TRBD2,TRBJ2-1,TRBV27,-,TGTGCCAGCAGTCCCCGTTTAGCGGGGCCGGATGAGCAGTTCTTC,CASSPRLAGPDEQFF